This TCR beta chain was obtained from a study of cytomegalovirus exposure and HLA in healthy donors. This clone was picked up one time. The PCR ran on 60 Vbeta and 13 Jbeta primers. Repertoires were generated with immunoSEQ multiplex PCR, while TCRdb's copy carries only in-frame clones and drops some. Here the sample spans roughly 150,000 clones, more than 70% being singletons. Germline-derived CDR1 and CDR2 are SGHTS and YDEGEE. The germline V and J ends were trimmed by 4 bases and 2 bases, with 17 bases remaining between them. There are 16 residues in the CDR3. V is TRBV5-8 and J is TRBJ2-3, with D possibly being TRBD2 (6 bases). The receptor was isolated from a man under 40 in good health and CMV-seronegative. Sequencing used PBMCs. CDR3 nucleotide sequence: TGTGCCAGCAGCATGGGCCGGGACTCACACACAGATACGCAGTATTTT. This gives the protein CASSMGRDSHTDTQYF.